What follows are 18 T cell receptor beta chains derived from one specimen sequenced in a study of PD-1 blockade in classical Hodgkin lymphoma. Method: immunoSEQ multiplex PCR; TCRdb's copy keeps in-frame clones and lacks some. Here the sample spans some 93,000 clones, 80% to 90% being singletons. Patients all relapsed after autologous stem cell transplantation, and there was variation in brentuximab vedotin exposure. Sequencing used peripheral blood mononuclear cells (PBMCs), obtained before the second cycle of nivolumab. The receptors originated from a human donor with classical Hodgkin lymphoma.

The chain combines TRBV6-6 with TRBJ2-1, with TRBD1 as a possible D gene (6 bases). The germline CDR1 and CDR2 sequences are MNHNY and SVGAGI (reference sequence). This CDR3 spans 11 amino acids. V was trimmed by 6 bases and J by 11 bases, leaving 11 bases between them. The CDR3 DNA follows: TGTGCCAGCAGCGATACAGGGAAGCAGTTCTTC. Translation gives CASSDTGKQFF.

This sequence joins TRBV11-1 and TRBJ2-5; TRBD1 aligns across 9 bases. The CDR3 contains 14 residues. Losses at the gene ends were 7 bases for V and 5 bases for J; bases not matched to a gene: 8. Germline V CDR1 and CDR2: SGHAT, FQDESV (reference sequence). The DNA for the CDR3 is TGTGCCAGCACCGTGACAGGGGGTCTGGAGACCCAGTACTTC. Its translation: CASTVTGGLETQYF.

V gene TRBV18 combines with J gene TRBJ2-7; TRBD1 matches 9 bases. V gave up 3 bases and J gave up 3 bases; unmatched junction bases: 3. The CDR3 loop spans 14 amino acids. Germline loops: CDR1 KGHSH, CDR2 LQKENI. The CDR3 DNA follows: TGTGCCAGCTCACCGAGACAGGGGGACTACGAGCAGTACTTC. Amino acids: CASSPRQGDYEQYF.

This clone was counted a few times. This CDR3 is CASSIGQIYTEAFF. The CDR3 DNA follows: TGTGCCAGTAGTATTGGGCAGATTTACACTGAAGCTTTCTTT. The V gene is TRBV19, the J gene TRBJ1-1; D ambiguous. This CDR3 spans 14 amino acids. The V and J ends lost 3 bases and 3 bases respectively, with 11 bases between them. CDR1 is LNHDA and CDR2 is SQIVND in the germline V gene (reference sequence).

V usage is TRBV7-9 and J usage is TRBJ2-5; 7 bases fit TRBD2. This CDR3 comprises 15 residues. Germline CDR1 is SEHNR and CDR2 is FQNEAQ (reference sequence). J lost 7 bases, V lost 5 bases, and 13 bases had no gene match. The CDR3 here is CASSQRLAADGTQYF. As DNA, the CDR3 is TGTGCCAGCAGCCAGAGGCTAGCGGCAGATGGGACCCAGTACTTC.

The V and J genes are TRBV18 and TRBJ1-2, with D perhaps matching TRBD1 (5 bases). V lost 6 bases, J lost 0 bases, and 8 bases lay in between. Germline CDR1 KGHSH, CDR2 LQKENI. The CDR3 has 13 residues. The DNA for the CDR3 is TGTGCCAGCTCGGTGGGGGCTAACTATGGCTACACCTTC. It specifies CASSVGANYGYTF.

The chain joins TRBV11-3 to TRBJ2-1; possible D gene TRBD2, 6 bases. The V and J ends lost 5 bases and 6 bases respectively, with 14 bases between them. The CDR3 loop spans 14 amino acids. Per the germline V gene, CDR1 is SGHNT and CDR2 is YENEEA. CDR3 amino acids: CASSQRGLVNEQFF. CDR3 nucleotide sequence: TGTGCCAGCAGCCAACGGGGGTTAGTCAATGAGCAGTTCTTC.

This rearrangement joins TRBV5-1 to TRBJ2-1, with 9 positions matching TRBD2. V shed 2 bases, J shed 4 bases, and the junction held 4 bases outside the gene matches. CDR3 size: 15 residues. Germline loops: CDR1 SGHRS, CDR2 YFSETQ. The CDR3 spells CASSLGGREYNEQFF. The CDR3 nucleotides read TGCGCCAGCAGCTTAGGCGGGAGGGAATACAATGAGCAGTTCTTC.

The chain combines TRBV7-2 with TRBJ2-7; D is unresolved. The CDR3 contains 12 residues. V was cut by 2 bases and J by 5 bases, with 7 bases left in between. The germline gives CDR1 SGHTA, CDR2 FQGNSA. The DNA of the CDR3 is TGTGCCAGCAGCTTAATCCGAAACGAGCAGTACTTC. This sequence encodes CASSLIRNEQYF.

This chain links TRBV11-2 with TRBJ2-7; no clear D gene. Germline CDR1 SGHAT, CDR2 FQNNGV. V was clipped by 0 bases and J by 9 bases, with 12 bases between them. This CDR3 is 13 amino acids long. In DNA form, the CDR3 reads TGTGCCAGCAGCTTAGATTGGAATACAGTGCAGTACTTC. Translation: CASSLDWNTVQYF.

The J gene is TRBJ1-5, the V gene TRBV10-3, with 7 bases matching TRBD1. Germline trimming cut 4 bases from V and 3 bases from J; bases unmatched to any gene: 6. CDR3 length: 15 residues. CDR1 is ENHRY and CDR2 is SYGVKD in the germline V gene. As DNA, the CDR3 is TGTGCCATCAGTGTCCGACAGGGTAACAATCAGCCCCAGCATTTT. Translated: CAISVRQGNNQPQHF.

The genes are TRBV2 and TRBJ1-5; D might be TRBD1 (5 bases). The ends were cut back, 4 bases at V and 0 bases at J, with 19 bases in the middle. CDR1 is SNHLY and CDR2 is FYNNEI in the germline V gene. The CDR3 totals 18 residues. The CDR3 coding sequence is TGTGCCAGCAGTGCCAGGGACCTAAGGGATTATAGCAATCAGCCCCAGCATTTT. Translating gives CASSARDLRDYSNQPQHF.

V usage is TRBV28 and J usage is TRBJ2-1, with D possibly TRBD2 on 6 matching bases. Germline V lookup: CDR1 MDHEN, CDR2 SYDVKM. V lost 6 bases and J lost 6, with 21 bases in between. This CDR3 is 16 amino acids long. CDR3 DNA sequence: TGTGCCAGCAGGGTCCCCATTAGCGGAGGCATCAATGAGCAGTTCTTC. Translated, it gives CASRVPISGGINEQFF.

The J gene is TRBJ1-4, the V gene TRBV10-2; D possibly corresponds to TRBD1 (5 bases). Trimming took off 3 bases at V and 8 bases at J, with 13 bases between the two ends. The CDR3 totals 14 residues. Germline lookup yields CDR1 WSHSY and CDR2 SAAADI. Written as DNA, the CDR3 is TGCGCCAGCAGTGATAGGGGCGGGGGAGAAAAACTGTTTTTT. Its protein product is CASSDRGGGEKLFF.

The CDR3 DNA sequence: TGTGCCAGCACCAGCGGGAGCACAGATACGCAGTATTTT. This sequence encodes CASTSGSTDTQYF. The V gene is TRBV7-9, the J gene TRBJ2-3; TRBD2 might be the D (6 bases). The V gene lost 7 bases and the J gene lost 0 bases, with 8 bases spanning the gap. Germline lookup yields CDR1 SEHNR and CDR2 FQNEAQ (reference sequence). The CDR3 is 13 residues long.

DNA for the CDR3: TGTGCCAGCTCACCTCTCCTCAGGTCTCCGAGGGATGGCTACACCTTC. It is translated as CASSPLLRSPRDGYTF. The chain is built from TRBV18 and TRBJ1-2; no reliable D call. The V and J ends lost 3 bases and 6 bases respectively, with 20 bases between them. Germline V gene data show CDR1 as KGHSH and CDR2 as LQKENI. The CDR3 loop spans 16 amino acids.

V gene TRBV5-6 combines with J gene TRBJ2-1; D unclear. From germline, CDR1 is SGHDT and CDR2 YYEEEE. V lost 0 bases and J 0 bases, leaving 10 bases between the germline ends. This CDR3 contains 16 residues. The CDR3 bases are TGTGCCAGCAGCTTGGAGACTCGTTTCTCCTACAATGAGCAGTTCTTC. Amino acid sequence: CASSLETRFSYNEQFF.

V and J are TRBV27 and TRBJ2-3; 10 positions match TRBD1. Per germline, CDR1 MNHEY and CDR2 SMNVEV (reference sequence). The CDR3 covers 15 residues. The junction had 1 base not matched to a gene; V was cut back by 3 bases and J by 1 base. The CDR3 DNA is TGTGCCAGCAGTTTCGGGACAGGGGGCACAGATACGCAGTATTTT. Translating gives CASSFGTGGTDTQYF.